The next 9 T cell receptor beta chains were all read from a single sample in a study of glioma-infiltrating T cells. Using RNA template, CDR3s of TCR alpha and beta were amplified with iRepertoire arm-PCR. TCRdb re-called the multiplex PCR reads with MiXCR, one entry per CDR3 protein. The data show approximately 100,000 distinct CDR3 sequences, 25% to 30% seen once. Source material: glioma tissue, nonneoplastic brain tissue, or PBMCs (not recorded which). The source is a human donor with low-grade glioma or glioblastoma, undergoing nonglioma brain surgery, or in good health (not recorded which).

This clonotype was picked up a small number of times. The rearrangement links TRBV5-1 to TRBJ2-3; no firm D call. The V gene lost 0 bases and the J gene lost 0 bases, with 11 bases spanning the gap. This CDR3 comprises 16 residues. Looked up from germline, CDR1 is SGHRS and CDR2 is YFSETQ. The CDR3, as DNA: TGCGCCAGCAGCTTGGGGTCGAGTACTAGCACAGATACGCAGTATTTT. Protein sequence: CASSLGSSTSTDTQYF.

Comments on this clonotype: The conserved closing phenylalanine or tryptophan is absent in this CDR3, likely reflecting a read error. This chain joins TRBV6-1 and TRBJ1-1; D call uncertain. Germline V gene lookup returns CDR1 MNHNS and CDR2 SASEGT. The CDR3 consists of 12 residues. Between the trimmed V and J ends, which lost 9 bases and 8 bases, there was a span of 16 bases. CDR3 sequence (DNA): TGTGCCAGTAGCCCCGGACCCCTGGAAGCTTTCTAT. Translating it yields CASSPGPLEAFY.

This clonotype was seen repeatedly, ten times or more. This rearrangement joins TRBV4-3 to TRBJ1-4; D is undetermined. The CDR3 is 13 amino acids. Germline V gene lookup returns CDR1 LGHNA and CDR2 YSLEER. Trimming took off 4 bases at V and 4 bases at J, with 7 bases between the two ends. CDR3 DNA sequence: TGCGCCAGCAGCCGTTCCAGTAATGAAAAACTGTTTTTT. Translated: CASSRSSNEKLFF.

This clonotype was seen at least ten times. The rearrangement joins TRBV20-1 to TRBJ1-5, with D tentatively TRBD1 (5 bases). V lost 8 bases and J lost 4, with 12 bases in between. The CDR3 runs 12 residues. Germline V gene data show CDR1 as DFQATT and CDR2 as SNEGSKA (reference sequence). The CDR3 nucleotides are TGCAGTACCGGGACTCCGAATCAGCCCCAGCATTTT. Its translation: CSTGTPNQPQHF.

V and J are TRBV5-1 and TRBJ2-5; TRBD1 matches 10 bases. The CDR3 spans 16 residues. Trimming at V came to 4 bases and at J to 5 bases, leaving 11 bases not matched to a gene. The germline CDR1 and CDR2 sequences are SGHRS and YFSETQ. The CDR3 nucleotides are TGCGCCAGCAGCCCCCCCAGACAGGGGGCGAGGGAGACCCAGTACTTC. Protein product: CASSPPRQGARETQYF. Complete variable domain (other parts from reference TRBV5-1 and TRBJ2-5): KAGVTQTPRYLIKTRGQQVTLSCSPISGHRSVSWYQQTPGQGLQFLFEYFSETQRNKGNFPGRFSGRQFSNSRSEMNVSTLELGDSALYLCASSPPRQGARETQYFGPGTRLLVL.

This clonotype appeared many times. CDR3 loop: CASSLDRVAYNEQFF. In DNA, the CDR3 is TGTGCCAGCTCTCTGGACAGGGTTGCCTACAATGAGCAGTTCTTC. This rearrangement joins TRBV18 to TRBJ2-1; 8 nucleotides match TRBD1. Germline V lookup: CDR1 KGHSH, CDR2 LQKENI. The CDR3 spans 15 residues. After removal of 6 bases from V and 2 bases from J, the junction contained 6 bases not matched to a gene.

Turning to this clonotype: A single base separates this from a much larger clone, so it may be a read error. Here the CDR3 reads CASSAPRLAGADKQYF. The DNA for the CDR3 is TGTGCCAGCAGCGCGCCACGACTAGCGGGAGCAGATAAGCAGTATTTT. This rearrangement joins TRBV11-2 to TRBJ2-3; 12 nucleotides align to TRBD2. CDR1 and CDR2 from the germline V gene are SGHAT and FQNNGV. The CDR3 extends over 16 amino acids.

There are many counts of this clonotype. The chain couples TRBV6-2 or TRBV6-3 to TRBJ2-3; no definite D call. Trimming cost V 6 bases and J 0 bases, with 4 bases left between them. The CDR3 totals 12 residues. Germline V lookup: CDR1 MNHEY, CDR2 SVGEGT. As DNA, the CDR3 is TGTGCCAGCAGAGAAAGCACAGATACGCAGTATTTT. Residues: CASRESTDTQYF.

Remarks on this clonotype: This sequence may be a read error, since a much larger clone differs from it by one base. This chain joins TRBV4-1 and TRBJ1-1; a possible D gene is TRBD1 (5 bases). The CDR3 is made up of 13 amino acids. CDR1 MGHRA and CDR2 YSYEKL come from the germline V gene. The CDR3 coding sequence is TGCGCCAGCAGTACAGGTTGGGCCACTGAAGCTTCCTTT. Translated: CASSTGWATEASF.